These 18 T cell receptor beta chains share one sample of origin, sequenced in a study of CD8 T cells in Susac syndrome. cDNA came from 0.5 to 1 ug RNA primed by random hexamers. TCRdb reprocessed the immunoSEQ multiplex PCR reads via MiXCR and lists one record per CDR3 protein. This table holds about 190,000 distinct CDR3 sequences, 80% to 95% found once. Sequencing input: CD4+ T cells from PBMCs. These receptors were obtained from a human donor in good health.

J is TRBJ2-7 and V is TRBV5-6, with 7 bases fitting TRBD1. This CDR3 has 14 residues. The J segment lost 0 bases and the V segment lost 5 bases, leaving 5 bases of the junction unmatched. Germline V gene sequence: CDR1 SGHDT, CDR2 YYEEEE. The CDR3 reads CASRVGQHSYEQYF. CDR3 nucleotide sequence: TGTGCCAGCAGGGTGGGACAGCACTCCTACGAGCAGTACTTC. Together with reference TRBV5-6 and TRBJ2-7, the CDR3 gives the full variable domain: DAGVTQSPTHLIKTRGQQVTLRCSPKSGHDTVSWYQQALGQGPQFIFQYYEEEERQRGNFPDRFSGHQFPNYSSELNVNALLLGDSALYLCASRVGQHSYEQYFGPGTRLTVT.

This rearrangement joins TRBV19 to TRBJ2-6, with 11 bases matching TRBD2. The CDR3 consists of 15 residues. CDR1 is LNHDA and CDR2 is SQIVND in the germline V gene (reference sequence). The J segment lost 5 bases and the V segment lost 7 bases, leaving 4 bases of the junction unmatched. CDR3 nucleotide sequence: TGTGCCAGTACCCTAGCGGGGGGCTGGGCCAACGTCCTGACTTTC. Residues: CASTLAGGWANVLTF. Complete variable domain (other parts from reference TRBV19 and TRBJ2-6): DGGITQSPKYLFRKEGQNVTLSCEQNLNHDAMYWYRQDPGQGLRLIYYSQIVNDFQKGDIAEGYSVSREKKESFPLTVTSAQKNPTAFYLCASTLAGGWANVLTFGAGSRLTVL.

The chain links TRBV6-6 to TRBJ2-7; no clear D. This CDR3 is 12 amino acids long. V was cut by 5 bases and J by 5 bases, with 10 bases left in between. Germline assignment: CDR1 MNHNY and CDR2 SVGAGI (reference sequence). CDR3: CASSPKSDEQYF. DNA of the CDR3: TGTGCCAGCAGTCCCAAGTCAGACGAGCAGTACTTC.

This clonotype showed up just once. J is TRBJ2-5 and V is TRBV5-1; TRBD1 agrees at 8 bases. The junction had 1 base not matched to a gene; V was cut back by 0 bases and J by 6 bases. Germline V lookup: CDR1 SGHRS, CDR2 YFSETQ. The CDR3 consists of 13 residues. The CDR3 DNA reads TGCGCCAGCAGCTTGGGGGACAGGCAGACCCAGTACTTC. Its translation: CASSLGDRQTQYF.

The chain employs TRBV6-5 and TRBJ2-3; 10 nucleotides align to TRBD2. CDR3 length equals 20 residues. J lost 1 base, V lost 2 bases, and 15 bases had no gene match. Germline V lookup: CDR1 MNHEY, CDR2 SVGAGI. DNA of the CDR3: TGTGCCAGCAGTTACATCACTACTAGCGGGAAGGGTTGGGGCACAGATACGCAGTATTTT. It is translated as CASSYITTSGKGWGTDTQYF.

The chain has TRBV24-1 and TRBJ1-2; no clear D gene. The CDR3 runs 13 residues. The V and J ends lost 4 bases and 4 bases respectively, with 9 bases between them. Germline CDR1 KGHDR, CDR2 SFDVKD. As DNA, the CDR3 is TGTGCCACCAGTGAACCGGGAATCTATGGCTACACCTTC. Translated, it gives CATSEPGIYGYTF.

In its sample, this clonotype was seen a few times. This chain uses TRBV19 with TRBJ2-1; 9 bases line up with TRBD1. The CDR3 has 15 residues. CDR1 is LNHDA and CDR2 is SQIVND in the germline V gene (reference sequence). Germline trimming cut 5 bases from V and 0 bases from J; bases unmatched to any gene: 2. CDR3 DNA: TGTGCCAGTAGTTCGACAGGGGGCTCCTACAATGAGCAGTTCTTC. It is translated as CASSSTGGSYNEQFF. Based on the CDR3 plus reference TRBV19 and TRBJ2-1, the full variable domain is DGGITQSPKYLFRKEGQNVTLSCEQNLNHDAMYWYRQDPGQGLRLIYYSQIVNDFQKGDIAEGYSVSREKKESFPLTVTSAQKNPTAFYLCASSSTGGSYNEQFFGPGTRLTVL.

The genes are TRBV12-3 or TRBV12-4 and TRBJ1-1, with no clear D. V dropped 5 bases and J dropped 2 bases, with 15 bases sitting between them. The CDR3 consists of 15 residues. The CDR3 DNA reads TGTGCCAGCAGTCCCATCGGACCCCGCAACACTGAAGCTTTCTTT. It codes for CASSPIGPRNTEAFF.

This clonotype occurred once. The V and J genes are TRBV29-1 and TRBJ2-3; D perhaps matches TRBD2 (7 bases). V lost 6 bases to trimming and J lost 4 bases, with 14 bases between them. The CDR3 runs to 13 residues. The germline CDR1 and CDR2 sequences are SQVTM and ANQGSEA. CDR3 DNA: TGCAGCGTGGGCGGGGGCCAGGCAGATACGCAGTATTTT. Its protein product is CSVGGGQADTQYF.

This chain links TRBV6-2 or TRBV6-3 with TRBJ1-5; no clear D. The germline V and J ends were trimmed by 7 bases and 2 bases, with 9 bases remaining between them. The germline gives CDR1 MNHEY, CDR2 SVGEGT. CDR3 size: 13 residues. The chain's CDR3 is CASTLRGNQPQHF. The CDR3 coding sequence is TGTGCCAGCACTCTAAGAGGCAATCAGCCCCAGCATTTT.

On this clonotype itself: A read error may account for a junction end that differs from germline. The V gene is TRBV29-1, the J gene TRBJ1-2; the match to TRBD1 covers 7 bases. This CDR3 contains 9 residues. Germline V CDR1 and CDR2: SQVTM, ANQGSEA. In DNA, the CDR3 is TGCAGCGTTGACAGTAAGGGGGCATTC. This gives the protein CSVDSKGAF.

The table lists this clonotype with a few counts. The rearrangement links TRBV7-3 to TRBJ1-1; D is ambiguous. The CDR3 totals 13 residues. Per the germline V gene, CDR1 is SGHTA and CDR2 is FQGTGA. V was pared by 6 bases and J by 0 bases, with 8 bases between. CDR3 loop: CASSLQMNTEAFF. The CDR3 region has the DNA TGTGCCAGCAGTTTACAGATGAACACTGAAGCTTTCTTT.

This clonotype came up once. The chain carries TRBV28 and TRBJ2-7; D ambiguous. This CDR3 is built from 12 residues. Deletions cut 5 bases from V and 5 bases from J, with 10 bases between. Germline V gene data show CDR1 as MDHEN and CDR2 as SYDVKM. This chain's CDR3 is CASSPSTHEQYF. CDR3 nucleotide sequence: TGTGCCAGCAGTCCCTCAACCCACGAGCAGTACTTC.

The V call is TRBV15, the J call TRBJ2-3; a possible D gene is TRBD2 (7 bases). CDR3 length equals 18 residues. Trimming pared 8 bases from V and 0 bases from J, leaving 24 bases between. Germline V gene data show CDR1 as LNHNV and CDR2 as YYDKDF (reference sequence). CDR3 in DNA: TGTGCCACCCCCCTGGTGAGGGGGGGATGGTCTAGCACAGATACGCAGTATTTT. Translation: CATPLVRGGWSSTDTQYF.

V usage is TRBV3-1 and J usage is TRBJ1-6; D gene uncertain. The CDR3 spans 15 residues. CDR1 is LGHDT and CDR2 is YNNKEL in the germline V gene (reference sequence). The V end lost 1 base, the J end lost 7 bases, and 11 bases lay between the germline ends. CDR3 sequence: CASSQGAPQNSPLHF. In nucleotides, the CDR3 is TGTGCCAGCAGCCAAGGTGCACCACAGAATTCACCCCTCCACTTT.

The rearrangement uses TRBV29-1 and TRBJ1-1; no clear D. Germline loops: CDR1 SQVTM, CDR2 ANQGSEA. The CDR3 is 15 residues long. The V end was cut by 2 bases, the J end by 1 base, with 14 bases between. CDR3 amino acids: CSVERVGIRNTEAFF. DNA for the CDR3: TGCAGCGTTGAACGAGTGGGGATCAGGAACACTGAAGCTTTCTTT.

This chain links TRBV29-1 with TRBJ2-1, with D unclear. The CDR3 sequence is 9 residues long. The ends were cut back, 6 bases at V and 9 bases at J, with 6 bases in the middle. Germline V gene data show CDR1 as SQVTM and CDR2 as ANQGSEA. This CDR3 is CSVPGEQFF. Written as DNA, the CDR3 is TGCAGCGTCCCTGGTGAGCAGTTCTTC.

The chain joins TRBV29-1 to TRBJ2-5; D is perhaps TRBD1 (6 bases). The germline V gene has CDR1 SQVTM and CDR2 ANQGSEA. V was trimmed by 2 bases and J by 5 bases, leaving 12 bases between them. The CDR3 is 13 amino acids. Written as DNA, the CDR3 is TGCAGCGTTGAACCACAGGGTGCCGAGACCCAGTACTTC. It is translated as CSVEPQGAETQYF.